The 20 T cell receptor beta chains below were found in one sample sequenced in a study of control samples from healthy donors and cancer patients (dated by TCRdb to between 2020 and 2021). Preparation of the library involved the immunoSEQ multiplex PCR assay. The immuneACCESS repertoire file appears here via TCRdb, limited to in-frame rearrangements. These files lack a portion of the clones; in checked studies, under half of the deficit traces to unresolved V genes, and the cause of the others is not known. This sample comprises some 120,000 clones, roughly 90% of them detected only once. The ten largest clones take up about 9% of the sample. The source material was blood. The receptors derive from a man between 18 and 35 years old in good health.

The V call is TRBV4-1, the J call TRBJ1-5; TRBD1 is a possible D gene (5 bases). Trimming shortened V by 4 bases and J by 5 bases, and 9 bases separated the two germline ends. The germline V gene encodes CDR1 MGHRA and CDR2 YSYEKL. This CDR3 contains 13 residues. Here the CDR3 reads CASSPGEDQPQHF. The CDR3 DNA reads TGCGCCAGCAGCCCGGGGGAGGATCAGCCCCAGCATTTT.

The chain joins TRBV10-1 to TRBJ2-7, with a possible D match to TRBD1 (6 bases). The V end was cut by 1 base, the J end by 4 bases, with 11 bases between. This CDR3 contains 14 residues. Germline CDR1 and CDR2: WNHNN and SYGVQD (reference sequence). The CDR3 reads CASSEFQGPYEQYF. CDR3 DNA: TGCGCCAGCAGTGAGTTTCAGGGGCCTTACGAGCAGTACTTC.

This chain uses TRBV3-1 (or the pseudogene TRBV3-2) with TRBJ2-5, with D perhaps matching TRBD2 (7 bases). This CDR3 has 15 residues. The germline V gene has CDR1 LGHDT and CDR2 YNNKEL (reference sequence). Deletions cut 0 bases from V and 5 bases from J, with 13 bases between. CDR3 in DNA: TGTGCCAGCAGCCAAGAAGGGGGGGGTCGGGAGACCCAGTACTTC. Translated, it gives CASSQEGGGRETQYF.

The J gene is TRBJ1-4, the V gene TRBV4-1, with 10 bases lining up with TRBD1. The CDR3 is 16 amino acids. Germline V CDR1 and CDR2: MGHRA, YSYEKL. With V trimmed by 3 bases and J by 5 bases, 6 bases remained unmatched. The CDR3 DNA is TGCGCCAGCAGCCAGACAGGGGGCCCTTGGAATGAAAAACTGTTTTTT. Protein sequence: CASSQTGGPWNEKLFF.

The V call is TRBV9, the J call TRBJ2-7; 8 bases are a match to TRBD2. The length of the CDR3 is 16 residues. After removal of 0 bases from V and 2 bases from J, the junction contained 7 bases not matched to a gene. CDR1 is SGDLS, CDR2 YYNGEE, per germline. DNA of the CDR3: TGTGCCAGCAGCGTAGAGAGCGGGGGCGCGACCTACGAGCAGTACTTC. This gives the protein CASSVESGGATYEQYF.

The gene calls are TRBV19 and TRBJ1-2, with D unresolved. The CDR3 is made up of 12 amino acids. V lost 2 bases and J 4 bases, leaving 5 bases between the germline ends. CDR1 and CDR2 from the germline V gene are LNHDA and SQIVND (reference sequence). For the CDR3, the DNA is TGTGCCAGTAGTATAATGGGCTATGGCTACACCTTC. It yields the protein CASSIMGYGYTF.

The gene calls are TRBV7-2 and TRBJ2-3; D is ambiguous. CDR1 and CDR2 from the germline V gene are SGHTA and FQGNSA. V lost 1 base to trimming and J lost 0 bases, with 11 bases between them. This CDR3 has 16 amino acids. Here the CDR3 reads CASSLDGWASTDTQYF. The CDR3 DNA reads as TGTGCCAGCAGCTTAGACGGGTGGGCGAGCACAGATACGCAGTATTTT.

The V and J genes are TRBV6-5 and TRBJ1-2; D may be TRBD1 (6 bases). V was pared by 5 bases and J by 6 bases, with 13 bases between. Germline V gives CDR1 MNHEY, CDR2 SVGAGI. The CDR3 loop spans 13 amino acids. The DNA for the CDR3 is TGTGCCAGCAGTCCTGGACAGAAGGATGGCTACACCTTC. Protein sequence: CASSPGQKDGYTF.

The chain recombines TRBV9 with TRBJ1-2; the D gene is possibly TRBD1 (6 bases). V lost 0 bases, J lost 4 bases, and 10 bases lay in between. The CDR3 extends over 14 amino acids. Germline CDR1 and CDR2: SGDLS and YYNGEE. The CDR3 region has the DNA TGTGCCAGCAGCGTAGGGGGGGGCGCCTATGGCTACACCTTC. Translation gives CASSVGGGAYGYTF.

This sequence joins TRBV9 and TRBJ2-3; D possibly matches TRBD1 or TRBD2 (6 bases each). The CDR3 is made up of 17 amino acids. Germline CDR1 is SGDLS and CDR2 is YYNGEE. Trimming removed 0 bases from V and 4 bases from J, with 18 bases in between. The CDR3 DNA reads as TGTGCCAGCAGCGTAGGGGTGCGTTTGAGGGGGGCAGATACGCAGTATTTT. Its protein product is CASSVGVRLRGADTQYF.

The V call is TRBV6-5, the J call TRBJ1-2; a possible D gene is TRBD1 (6 bases). This CDR3 region has 14 residues. Trimming pared 6 bases from V and 4 bases from J, leaving 15 bases between. Looked up from germline, CDR1 is MNHEY and CDR2 is SVGAGI. The CDR3 sequence is CASRIIGGTYGYTF. CDR3 nucleotide sequence: TGTGCCAGCAGAATTATAGGGGGGACCTATGGCTACACCTTC.

A few counts support this clone. The genes are TRBV5-1 and TRBJ1-6; no reliable D call. Germline V gene lookup returns CDR1 SGHRS and CDR2 YFSETQ. Trimming took 0 bases from V and 7 from J, leaving 11 bases between them. The CDR3 loop spans 15 amino acids. The chain's CDR3 is CASSLARDRNSPLHF. The CDR3 region has the DNA TGCGCCAGCAGCTTGGCCCGGGATCGGAATTCACCCCTCCACTTT.

This chain uses TRBV19 with TRBJ2-3; tentatively, D is TRBD2 (7 bases). V lost 3 bases, J lost 5 bases, and 15 bases lay in between. CDR1 is LNHDA and CDR2 is SQIVND in the germline V gene (reference sequence). The CDR3 spans 15 residues. The CDR3 region is CASSIAKGGRDTQYF. In DNA form, the CDR3 reads TGTGCCAGTAGTATCGCGAAGGGGGGGCGAGATACGCAGTATTTT.

The chain has TRBV7-2 and TRBJ1-1; D is possibly TRBD1 (6 bases). Germline lookup yields CDR1 SGHTA and CDR2 FQGNSA. V lost 3 bases and J 5 bases, leaving 16 bases between the germline ends. The CDR3 consists of 15 residues. The CDR3 DNA reads as TGTGCCAGCAGCTTTTCGAAGGGGGTGGGGACTGAAGCTTTCTTT. Its translation: CASSFSKGVGTEAFF.

The V gene is TRBV27, the J gene TRBJ2-7; D is unresolved. This CDR3 region has 14 residues. The germline V gene has CDR1 MNHEY and CDR2 SMNVEV (reference sequence). The V end lost 3 bases, the J end lost 0 bases, and 9 bases lay between the germline ends. The CDR3 spells CASSFNGLSYEQYF. CDR3 in DNA: TGTGCCAGCAGTTTCAACGGGCTCTCCTACGAGCAGTACTTC.

V is TRBV9 and J is TRBJ2-5; 7 bases fit TRBD2. The length of the CDR3 is 13 residues. Germline V CDR1 and CDR2: SGDLS, YYNGEE. V gave up 3 bases and J gave up 2 bases; unmatched junction bases: 1. This CDR3 is CASSGDYQETQYF. In DNA form, the CDR3 reads TGTGCCAGCAGCGGGGACTATCAAGAGACCCAGTACTTC.

The rearrangement links TRBV5-1 to TRBJ1-1, with D perhaps TRBD1 (6 bases). V was cut by 4 bases and J by 3 bases, with 16 bases left in between. In germline, CDR1 is SGHRS, CDR2 YFSETQ. The CDR3 consists of 15 residues. The CDR3 DNA reads TGCGCCAGCAGCCCGGAGCAGGGGTTGGACACTGAAGCTTTCTTT. It encodes CASSPEQGLDTEAFF.

CDR3 in DNA: TGTGCCAGCGCCCTGGGAGCGGGGGTGGCCTACGAGCAGTACTTC. It is translated as CASALGAGVAYEQYF. The chain recombines TRBV3-1 (or the pseudogene TRBV3-2) with TRBJ2-7, with TRBD2 matching 8 bases. J lost 2 bases, V lost 8 bases, and 11 bases had no gene match. The CDR3 extends over 15 amino acids. Germline-derived CDR1 and CDR2 are LGHDT and YNNKEL (reference sequence).

The J gene is TRBJ1-4, the V gene TRBV9; no reliable D call. V lost 3 bases, J lost 5 bases, and 11 bases lay in between. Per germline, CDR1 SGDLS and CDR2 YYNGEE. The CDR3 loop spans 14 amino acids. Here the CDR3 reads CASSATTLNEKLFF. The CDR3 nucleotides are TGTGCCAGCAGCGCGACCACACTCAATGAAAAACTGTTTTTT.

The V and J genes are TRBV11-3 and TRBJ2-3; possible D gene TRBD2, 6 bases. CDR1 is SGHNT and CDR2 is YENEEA in the germline V gene. Trimming took 0 bases from V and 0 from J, leaving 10 bases between them. This CDR3 has 16 amino acids. In DNA form, the CDR3 reads TGTGCCAGCAGCTTAGACGGGACTGCTAGCACAGATACGCAGTATTTT. Translated: CASSLDGTASTDTQYF.